This T cell receptor (beta chain) was sequenced for a study of blood T cells in healthy people across ages. The ends were cut back, 3 bases at V and 5 bases at J, with 24 bases in the middle. The length of the CDR3 is 18 residues. CDR1 MGHRA and CDR2 YSYEKL come from the germline V gene. A J-beta primer mix and a sample-barcoded 5' primer were used in a second PCR of about 7 to 12 cycles. TCRdb used MiXCR to reprocess the 5' RACE reads, holding one entry per CDR3 protein. Among around 800,000 distinct CDR3 sequences listed, roughly 25% were seen once. The sample was also reused in another study, on T cells of mothers and their children. From that study: Clones that were microchimeric and persistent were not detected among T cells.

The specimen was blood. This chain links TRBV4-1 with TRBJ2-3; D is possibly TRBD1 or TRBD2 (7 bases each). The TCR was taken from a boy between 10 and 17 years old in good health. The CDR3 is CASSQMGGGRSRIDTQYF. The CDR3 nucleotides are TGCGCCAGCAGCCAGATGGGAGGGGGCCGGTCGCGAATAGATACGCAGTATTTT.